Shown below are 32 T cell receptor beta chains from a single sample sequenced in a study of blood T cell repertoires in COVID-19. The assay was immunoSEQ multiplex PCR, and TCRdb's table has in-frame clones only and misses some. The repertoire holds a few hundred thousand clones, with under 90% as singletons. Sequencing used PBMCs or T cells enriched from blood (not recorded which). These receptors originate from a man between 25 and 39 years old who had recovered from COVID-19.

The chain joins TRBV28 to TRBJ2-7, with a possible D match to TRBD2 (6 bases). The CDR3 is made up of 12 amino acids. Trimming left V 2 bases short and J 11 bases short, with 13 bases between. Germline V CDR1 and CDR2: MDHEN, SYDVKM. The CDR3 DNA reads TGTGCCAGCAGTTTAAATTGGGGGGTCAAGTACTTC. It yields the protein CASSLNWGVKYF. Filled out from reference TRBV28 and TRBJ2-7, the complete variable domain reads DVKVTQSSRYLVKRTGEKVFLECVQDMDHENMFWYRQDPGLGLRLIYFSYDVKMKEKGDIPEGYSVSREKKERFSLILESASTNQTSMYLCASSLNWGVKYFGPGTRLTVT.

CDR3 nucleotides: TGTGCCAGCTTTAGTCGCTCAACTAATGAAAAACTGTTTTTT. It specifies CASFSRSTNEKLFF. The rearrangement joins TRBV28 to TRBJ1-4; no clear D gene. The germline V gene encodes CDR1 MDHEN and CDR2 SYDVKM. Trimming removed 8 bases at V and 0 bases at J, with 10 bases between. The CDR3 spans 14 residues.

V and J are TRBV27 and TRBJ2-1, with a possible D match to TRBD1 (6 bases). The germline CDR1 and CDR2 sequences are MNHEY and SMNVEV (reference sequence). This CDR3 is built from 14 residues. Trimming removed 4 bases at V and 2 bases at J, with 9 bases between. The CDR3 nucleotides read TGTGCCAGCAGTTCACCAGGGGCCTACAATGAGCAGTTCTTC. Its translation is CASSSPGAYNEQFF.

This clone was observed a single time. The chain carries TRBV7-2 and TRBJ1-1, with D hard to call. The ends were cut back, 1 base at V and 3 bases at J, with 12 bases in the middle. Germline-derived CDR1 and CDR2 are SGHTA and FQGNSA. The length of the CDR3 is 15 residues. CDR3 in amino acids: CASSLEAAADTEAFF. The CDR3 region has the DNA TGTGCCAGCAGCTTAGAGGCCGCAGCGGACACTGAAGCTTTCTTT.

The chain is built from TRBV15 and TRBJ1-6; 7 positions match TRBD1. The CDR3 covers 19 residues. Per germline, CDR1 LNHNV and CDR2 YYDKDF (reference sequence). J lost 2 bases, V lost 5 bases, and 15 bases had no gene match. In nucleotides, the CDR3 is TGTGCCACCAGCTCAACGGGTCGGCAGGGGGGTCCCTATAATTCACCCCTCCACTTT. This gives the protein CATSSTGRQGGPYNSPLHF.

CDR3 amino acids: CASSLGPGGEAFF. The CDR3 nucleotides are TGTGCCAGCAGTTTAGGGCCAGGGGGTGAAGCTTTCTTT. The chain uses TRBV12-3 or TRBV12-4 and TRBJ1-1; 7 positions agree with TRBD1. The CDR3 loop spans 13 amino acids. The V segment lost 1 base and the J segment 7 bases; nucleotides outside the gene matches: 3.

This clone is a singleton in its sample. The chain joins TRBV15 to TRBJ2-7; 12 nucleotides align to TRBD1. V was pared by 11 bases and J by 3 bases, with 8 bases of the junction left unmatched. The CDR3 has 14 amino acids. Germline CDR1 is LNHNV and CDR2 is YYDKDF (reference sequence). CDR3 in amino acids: CAVSRDRGLYEQYF. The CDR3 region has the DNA TGTGCCGTAAGCCGGGACAGGGGGCTCTACGAGCAGTACTTC. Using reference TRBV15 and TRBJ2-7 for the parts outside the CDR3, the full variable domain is DAMVIQNPRYQVTQFGKPVTLSCSQTLNHNVMYWYQQKSSQAPKLLFHYYDKDFNNEADTPDNFQSRRPNTSFCFLDIRSPGLGDTAMYLCAVSRDRGLYEQYFGPGTRLTVT.

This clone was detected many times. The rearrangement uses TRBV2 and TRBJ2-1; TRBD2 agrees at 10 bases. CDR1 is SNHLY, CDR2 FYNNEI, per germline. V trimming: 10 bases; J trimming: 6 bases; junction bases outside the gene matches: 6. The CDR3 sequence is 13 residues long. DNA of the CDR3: TGTGCCACGCAACTAGCGGGGCCCAATGAGCAGTTCTTC. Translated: CATQLAGPNEQFF. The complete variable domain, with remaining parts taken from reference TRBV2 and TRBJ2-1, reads EPEVTQTPSHQVTQMGQEVILRCVPISNHLYFYWYRQILGQKVEFLVSFYNNEISEKSEIFDDQFSVERPDGSNFTLKIRSTKLEDSAMYFCATQLAGPNEQFFGPGTRLTVL.

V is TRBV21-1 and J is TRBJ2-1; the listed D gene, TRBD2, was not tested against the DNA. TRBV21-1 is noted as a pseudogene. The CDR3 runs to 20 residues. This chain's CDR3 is CASSKVAGLAGGPPGHEQFF. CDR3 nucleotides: TGTGCCAGCAGCAAAGTGGCGGGACTAGCGGGGGGACCACCTGGCCATGAGCAGTTCTTC.

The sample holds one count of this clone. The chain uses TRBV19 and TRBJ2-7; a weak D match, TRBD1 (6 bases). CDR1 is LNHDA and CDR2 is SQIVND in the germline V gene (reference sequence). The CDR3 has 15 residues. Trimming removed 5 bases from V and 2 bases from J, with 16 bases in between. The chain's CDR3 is CASSLTEGGPYEQYF. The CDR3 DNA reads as TGTGCCAGTAGTCTGACAGAAGGGGGACCCTACGAGCAGTACTTC.

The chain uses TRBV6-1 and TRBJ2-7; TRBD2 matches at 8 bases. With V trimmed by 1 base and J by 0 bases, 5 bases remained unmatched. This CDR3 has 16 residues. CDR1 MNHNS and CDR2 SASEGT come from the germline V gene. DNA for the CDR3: TGTGCCAGCAGTGAAGGTCTAGCGGGTTCCTCCTACGAGCAGTACTTC. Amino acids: CASSEGLAGSSYEQYF.

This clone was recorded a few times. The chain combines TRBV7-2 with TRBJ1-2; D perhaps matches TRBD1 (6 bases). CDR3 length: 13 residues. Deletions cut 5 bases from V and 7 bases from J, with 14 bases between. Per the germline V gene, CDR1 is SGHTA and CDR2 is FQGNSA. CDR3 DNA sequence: TGTGCCAGCAGCGCAGAACAGGGCTTTGGCTACACCTTC. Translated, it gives CASSAEQGFGYTF.

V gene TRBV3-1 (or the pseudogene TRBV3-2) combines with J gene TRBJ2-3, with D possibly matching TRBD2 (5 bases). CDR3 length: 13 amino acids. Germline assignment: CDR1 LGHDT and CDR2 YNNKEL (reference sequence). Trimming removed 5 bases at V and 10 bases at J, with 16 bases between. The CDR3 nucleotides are TGTGCCAGCAGCAAGACCGCGAGGGAATCGCAGTATTTT. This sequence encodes CASSKTARESQYF.

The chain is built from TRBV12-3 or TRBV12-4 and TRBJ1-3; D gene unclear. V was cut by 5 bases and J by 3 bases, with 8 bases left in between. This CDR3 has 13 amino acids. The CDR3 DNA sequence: TGTGCCAGCAGTCTGAGCCTTGGAAACACCATATATTTT. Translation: CASSLSLGNTIYF.

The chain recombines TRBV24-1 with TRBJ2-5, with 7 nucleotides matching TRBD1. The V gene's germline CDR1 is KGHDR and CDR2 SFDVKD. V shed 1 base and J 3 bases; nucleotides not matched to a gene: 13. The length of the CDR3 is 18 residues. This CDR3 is CATSDLGTGTAKKETQYF. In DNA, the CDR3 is TGTGCCACCAGTGATTTAGGAACCGGGACAGCGAAGAAAGAGACCCAGTACTTC.

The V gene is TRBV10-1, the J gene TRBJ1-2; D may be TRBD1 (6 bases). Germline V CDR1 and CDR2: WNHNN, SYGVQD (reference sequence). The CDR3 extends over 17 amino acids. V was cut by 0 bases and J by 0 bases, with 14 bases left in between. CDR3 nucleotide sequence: TGCGCCAGCAGTGAGTCGATCGGGGGGCCAGCTAACTATGGCTACACCTTC. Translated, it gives CASSESIGGPANYGYTF.

The CDR3 reads CATSDPPGQGAVGYTF. In DNA, the CDR3 is TGTGCCACCAGTGATCCTCCGGGACAGGGGGCAGTGGGCTACACCTTC. This sequence joins TRBV24-1 and TRBJ1-2, with 12 bases aligning to TRBD1. This CDR3 region has 16 residues. Germline V gene data show CDR1 as KGHDR and CDR2 as SFDVKD. The V segment lost 3 bases and the J segment 8 bases; nucleotides outside the gene matches: 9.

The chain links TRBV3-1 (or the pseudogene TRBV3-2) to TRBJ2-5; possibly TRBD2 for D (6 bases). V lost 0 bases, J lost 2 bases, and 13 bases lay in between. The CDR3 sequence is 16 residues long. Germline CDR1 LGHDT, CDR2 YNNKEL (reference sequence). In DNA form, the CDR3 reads TGTGCCAGCAGCCAAGAATCTGCCGGGGGTCAAGAGACCCAGTACTTC. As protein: CASSQESAGGQETQYF.

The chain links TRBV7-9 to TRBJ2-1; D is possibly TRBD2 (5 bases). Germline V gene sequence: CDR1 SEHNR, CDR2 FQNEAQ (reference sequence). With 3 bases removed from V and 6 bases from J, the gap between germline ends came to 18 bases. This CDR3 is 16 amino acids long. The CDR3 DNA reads TGTGCCAGCAGCTTCCTAGATCTAGCCCCGAGCAATGAGCAGTTCTTC. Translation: CASSFLDLAPSNEQFF.

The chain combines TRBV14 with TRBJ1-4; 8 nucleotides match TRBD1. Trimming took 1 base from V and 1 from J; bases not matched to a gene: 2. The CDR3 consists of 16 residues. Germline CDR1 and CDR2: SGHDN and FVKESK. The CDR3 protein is CASSQGRGQTNEKLFF. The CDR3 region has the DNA TGTGCCAGCAGCCAAGGCAGGGGGCAAACTAATGAAAAACTGTTTTTT.

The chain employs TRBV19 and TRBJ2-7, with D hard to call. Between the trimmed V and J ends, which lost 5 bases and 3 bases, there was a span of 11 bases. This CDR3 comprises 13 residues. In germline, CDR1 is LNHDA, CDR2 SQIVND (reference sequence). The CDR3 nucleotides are TGTGCCAGTAGTTCCTGGAGAGGCTACGAGCAGTACTTC. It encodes CASSSWRGYEQYF.

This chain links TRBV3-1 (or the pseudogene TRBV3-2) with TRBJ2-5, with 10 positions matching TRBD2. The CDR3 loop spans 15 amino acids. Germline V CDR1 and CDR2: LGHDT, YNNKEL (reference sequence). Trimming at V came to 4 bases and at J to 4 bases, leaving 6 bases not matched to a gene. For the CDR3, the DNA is TGTGCCAGCAGCCCGGGACTAGCGTTCAGAGAGACCCAGTACTTC. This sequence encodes CASSPGLAFRETQYF.

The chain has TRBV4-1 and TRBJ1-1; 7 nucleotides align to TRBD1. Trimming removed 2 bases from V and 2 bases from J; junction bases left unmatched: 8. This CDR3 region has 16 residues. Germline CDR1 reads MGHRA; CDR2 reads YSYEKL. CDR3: CASSQFLTGENTEAFF. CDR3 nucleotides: TGCGCCAGCAGCCAATTTCTCACAGGGGAAAACACTGAAGCTTTCTTT.

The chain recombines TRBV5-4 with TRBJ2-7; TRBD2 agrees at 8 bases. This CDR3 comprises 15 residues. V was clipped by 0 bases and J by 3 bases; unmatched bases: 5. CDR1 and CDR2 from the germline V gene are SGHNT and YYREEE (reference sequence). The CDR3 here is CASSLDAGGVYEQYF. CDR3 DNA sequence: TGTGCCAGCAGCTTGGATGCGGGGGGAGTCTACGAGCAGTACTTC. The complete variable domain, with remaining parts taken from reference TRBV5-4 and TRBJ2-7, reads ETGVTQSPTHLIKTRGQQVTLRCSSQSGHNTVSWYQQALGQGPQFIFQYYREEENGRGNFPPRFSGLQFPNYSSELNVNALELDDSALYLCASSLDAGGVYEQYFGPGTRLTVT.

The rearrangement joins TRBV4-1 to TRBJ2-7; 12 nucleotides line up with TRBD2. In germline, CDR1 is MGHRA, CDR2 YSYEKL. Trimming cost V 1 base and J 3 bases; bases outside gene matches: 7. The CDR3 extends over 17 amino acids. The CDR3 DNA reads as TGCGCCAGCAGCCAAGGACTAGCGGGAGACCTCATCTACGAGCAGTACTTC. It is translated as CASSQGLAGDLIYEQYF.

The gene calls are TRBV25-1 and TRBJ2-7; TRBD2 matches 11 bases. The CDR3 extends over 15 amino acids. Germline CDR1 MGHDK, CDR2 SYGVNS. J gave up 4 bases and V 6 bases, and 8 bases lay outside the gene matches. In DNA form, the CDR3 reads TGTGCCAGCAGCGGACCACTAGCGGGAGTTTACGAGCAGTACTTC. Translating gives CASSGPLAGVYEQYF.

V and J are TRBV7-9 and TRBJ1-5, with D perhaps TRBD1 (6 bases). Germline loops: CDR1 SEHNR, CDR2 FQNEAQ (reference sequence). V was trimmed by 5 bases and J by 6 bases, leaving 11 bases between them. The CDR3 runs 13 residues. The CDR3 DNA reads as TGTGCCAGCAGCGAGGGAGGGGGTCAGCCCCAGCATTTT. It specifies CASSEGGGQPQHF.

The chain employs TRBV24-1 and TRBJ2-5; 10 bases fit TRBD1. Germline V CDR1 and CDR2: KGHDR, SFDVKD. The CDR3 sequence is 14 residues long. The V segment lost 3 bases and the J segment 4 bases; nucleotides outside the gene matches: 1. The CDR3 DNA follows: TGTGCCACCAGTGATCGACAGGGGGCAGAGACCCAGTACTTC. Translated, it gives CATSDRQGAETQYF.

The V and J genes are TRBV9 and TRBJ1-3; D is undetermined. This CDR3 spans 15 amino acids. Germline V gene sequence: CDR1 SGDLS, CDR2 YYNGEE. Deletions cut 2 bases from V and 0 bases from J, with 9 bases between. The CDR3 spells CASSVGGGSGNTIYF. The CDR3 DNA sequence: TGTGCCAGCAGCGTCGGTGGTGGCTCTGGAAACACCATATATTTT.

The CDR3 coding sequence is TGTGCCAGCAGTTACTACCGGGACACTGAAGCTTTCTTT. It is translated as CASSYYRDTEAFF. The chain recombines TRBV6-5 with TRBJ1-1; D not resolved. V lost 1 base to trimming and J lost 3 bases, with 6 bases between them. This CDR3 is built from 13 residues. The germline V gene encodes CDR1 MNHEY and CDR2 SVGAGI.

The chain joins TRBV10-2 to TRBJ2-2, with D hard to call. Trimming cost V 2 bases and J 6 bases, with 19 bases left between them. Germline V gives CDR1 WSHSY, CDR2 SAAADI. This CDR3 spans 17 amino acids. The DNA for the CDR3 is TGCGCCAGCAGTGAGCCTCAGGCGCCGGTGGTATCCGGGGAGCTGTTTTTT. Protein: CASSEPQAPVVSGELFF.

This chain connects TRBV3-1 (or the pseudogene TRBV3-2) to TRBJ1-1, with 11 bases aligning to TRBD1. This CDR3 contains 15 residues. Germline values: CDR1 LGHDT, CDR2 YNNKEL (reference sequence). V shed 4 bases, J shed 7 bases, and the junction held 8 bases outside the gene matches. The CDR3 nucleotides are TGTGCCAGCAGCCCAGGGACAGGGGGTTCGAGTGAAGCTTTCTTT. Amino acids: CASSPGTGGSSEAFF.